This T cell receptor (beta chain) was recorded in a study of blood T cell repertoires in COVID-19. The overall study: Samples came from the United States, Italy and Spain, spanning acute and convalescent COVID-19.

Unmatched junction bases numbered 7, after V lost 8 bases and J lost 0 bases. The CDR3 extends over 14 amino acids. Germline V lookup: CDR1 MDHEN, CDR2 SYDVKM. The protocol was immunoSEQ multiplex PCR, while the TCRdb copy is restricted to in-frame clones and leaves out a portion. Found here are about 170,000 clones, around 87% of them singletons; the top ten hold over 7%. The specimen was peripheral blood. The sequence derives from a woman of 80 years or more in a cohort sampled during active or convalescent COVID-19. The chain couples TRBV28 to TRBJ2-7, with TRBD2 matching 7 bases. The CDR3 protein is CASRGRGTSYEQYF. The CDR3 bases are TGTGCCAGCCGAGGGCGGGGGACCTCCTACGAGCAGTACTTC.